This T cell receptor (beta chain) comes out of a study of blood T cells in healthy people across ages. Regarding the study as a whole: Unsorted PBMCs blocked a conclusive comparison of naive and antigen-experienced cells.

This clonotype was observed a handful of times. Antigen unknown. For the second PCR, which ran for about 6 to 11 cycles, a sample-barcoded 5' primer and a J-beta primer mix were used. A template-switch adaptor containing 12 random nucleotides labeled each cDNA molecule. TCRdb reanalysed the 5' RACE reads using MiXCR and keeps one entry per CDR3 protein. The sample lists some 1.4 million distinct CDR3 sequences; roughly 40% were seen once. V lost 2 bases to trimming and J lost 4 bases; unmatched junction nucleotides: 7. Germline CDR1 and CDR2: DFQATT and SNEGSKA (reference sequence). The CDR3 length is 15 residues.

This receptor was obtained from a woman aged 18-30 years in good health. V is TRBV20-1 and J is TRBJ2-3, with 9 bases identical to TRBD2. Input material: blood. The CDR3 DNA is TGCAGTGCTAGACCTAGCGGGACTGGGGCAGATACGCAGTATTTT. Its protein product is CSARPSGTGADTQYF.